The 25 T cell receptor beta chains given below trace back to one sample, sequenced in a study of T cell responses to AZD1222 COVID-19 vaccine. The protocol was immunoSEQ multiplex PCR, while the TCRdb copy is restricted to in-frame clones and leaves out a portion. The profile shows roughly 100,000 clones, roughly 90% of them singletons. Sequencing was performed on peripheral blood, taken on day 0 of AZD1222 vaccination. These receptors came from an adult in good health.

This chain uses TRBV28 with TRBJ2-2, with 11 bases identical to TRBD2. The CDR3 spans 15 residues. Germline CDR1 MDHEN, CDR2 SYDVKM. J was trimmed by 4 bases and V by 5 bases; bases with no gene match: 3. The CDR3 sequence is CASSTSGGSTGELFF. The CDR3 DNA reads TGTGCCAGCAGTACTAGCGGGGGAAGCACCGGGGAGCTGTTTTTT.

This clone has only a few counts. The chain joins TRBV6-5 to TRBJ2-3; D is possibly TRBD1 (6 bases). Germline V gene data show CDR1 as MNHEY and CDR2 as SVGAGI. CDR3 length equals 14 residues. The V end lost 6 bases, the J end lost 1 base, and 11 bases lay between the germline ends. The CDR3 is CASRMTGGTDTQYF. CDR3 sequence (DNA): TGTGCCAGCAGAATGACAGGAGGCACAGATACGCAGTATTTT.

V and J are TRBV7-2 and TRBJ2-6, with D uncertain. There are 15 residues in the CDR3. The ends were cut back, 3 bases at V and 0 bases at J, with 6 bases in the middle. The V gene's germline CDR1 is SGHTA and CDR2 FQGNSA. The CDR3 loop reads CASSLNPSGANVLTF. The CDR3 bases are TGTGCCAGCAGCTTGAATCCCTCTGGGGCCAACGTCCTGACTTTC.

Turning to this clone: At one of its ends the junction is not consistent with the germline gene, which may arise from a read error. The chain links TRBV10-3 to TRBJ2-6; D possibly corresponds to TRBD1 (7 bases). The CDR3 contains 11 residues. Germline CDR1 reads ENHRY; CDR2 reads SYGVKD. In DNA form, the CDR3 reads TGTGCCATCAGTGAGGCAGGGGGACTCGCTTTC. The encoded protein is CAISEAGGLAF.

This clone came up once. The chain is built from TRBV9 and TRBJ2-6, with D possibly being TRBD2 (7 bases). Trimming shortened V by 4 bases and J by 2 bases, and 13 bases separated the two germline ends. This CDR3 spans 16 amino acids. Germline loops: CDR1 SGDLS, CDR2 YYNGEE. The CDR3 protein is CASSPRGGAGANVLTF. CDR3 in DNA: TGTGCCAGCAGCCCGAGGGGGGGGGCTGGGGCCAACGTCCTGACTTTC.

V and J are TRBV7-3 and TRBJ2-7; TRBD1 or TRBD2 may be the D gene (6 bases each). Germline V gives CDR1 SGHTA, CDR2 FQGTGA. The CDR3 loop spans 14 amino acids. The germline V and J ends were trimmed by 2 bases and 6 bases, with 14 bases remaining between them. The CDR3 DNA sequence: TGTGCCAGCAGCTTATTCTCGGGGGCCCCCGAGCAGTACTTC. Protein product: CASSLFSGAPEQYF.

This chain links TRBV19 with TRBJ2-5; D gene uncertain. The ends were cut back, 4 bases at V and 5 bases at J, with 11 bases in the middle. There are 13 residues in the CDR3. Germline CDR1 and CDR2: LNHDA and SQIVND (reference sequence). The CDR3 loop reads CASSNDIPETQYF. CDR3 coding DNA: TGTGCCAGTAGTAACGATATCCCCGAGACCCAGTACTTC.

V and J are TRBV30 and TRBJ2-7, with 12 positions matching TRBD2. This CDR3 spans 14 amino acids. J gave up 3 bases and V 7 bases, and 7 bases lay outside the gene matches. The germline gives CDR1 GTSNPN, CDR2 SVGIG (reference sequence). CDR3 nucleotide sequence: TGTGCCTCTAGCGGGAGGGTCCTTTACTACGAGCAGTACTTC. It encodes CASSGRVLYYEQYF.

This clone was counted a single time. This chain joins TRBV9 and TRBJ1-2; D is possibly TRBD1 (6 bases). CDR3 length equals 12 residues. Deletions cut 3 bases from V and 4 bases from J, with 7 bases between. The germline V gene has CDR1 SGDLS and CDR2 YYNGEE. The CDR3 sequence: CASSEGVYGYTF. The CDR3 DNA reads TGTGCCAGCAGCGAGGGGGTCTATGGCTACACCTTC. The complete variable domain, with remaining parts taken from reference TRBV9 and TRBJ1-2, reads DSGVTQTPKHLITATGQRVTLRCSPRSGDLSVYWYQQSLDQGLQFLIQYYNGEERAKGNILERFSAQQFPDLHSELNLSSLELGDSALYFCASSEGVYGYTFGSGTRLTVV.

The V and J genes are TRBV28 and TRBJ2-2, with TRBD2 matching over 7 bases. The CDR3 extends over 13 amino acids. V lost 4 bases, J lost 7 bases, and 3 bases stayed unmatched. In germline, CDR1 is MDHEN, CDR2 SYDVKM. The CDR3 region has the DNA TGTGCCAGCAGTTCTAGCGGTTACGGGGAGCTGTTTTTT. Amino acid sequence: CASSSSGYGELFF.

The V gene is TRBV6-5, the J gene TRBJ2-4; D may correspond to TRBD1 or TRBD2 (5 bases each). There are 15 residues in the CDR3. Germline loops: CDR1 MNHEY, CDR2 SVGAGI. V lost 5 bases, J lost 3 bases, and 14 bases lay in between. The CDR3 DNA sequence: TGTGCCAGCAGTCTCTCCCGGGACGACAAAAACATTCAGTACTTC. This encodes CASSLSRDDKNIQYF.

V and J are TRBV3-1 (or the pseudogene TRBV3-2) and TRBJ2-7; possible D gene TRBD2, 6 bases. Germline V gene data show CDR1 as LGHDT and CDR2 as YNNKEL (reference sequence). This CDR3 spans 15 amino acids. Trimming shortened V by 4 bases and J by 7 bases, and 20 bases separated the two germline ends. The CDR3 loop reads CASSPRAGSPGEQYF. In nucleotides, the CDR3 is TGTGCCAGCAGCCCCCGGGCGGGGTCCCCAGGGGAGCAGTACTTC.

Comment on this clone: Other DNA sequences from this sample encode an identical CDR3 as well. The chain joins TRBV9 to TRBJ2-7; D perhaps matches TRBD2 (5 bases). This CDR3 spans 14 amino acids. Deletions cut 0 bases from V and 1 base from J, with 8 bases between. Germline V gene data show CDR1 as SGDLS and CDR2 as YYNGEE. In DNA, the CDR3 is TGTGCCAGCAGCGTAGGTAGCGCTTCCTACGAGCAGTACTTC. Its translation: CASSVGSASYEQYF.

The sample holds one count of this clone. The V gene is TRBV7-9, the J gene TRBJ2-5; D remains ambiguous. Between the trimmed V and J ends, which lost 3 bases and 1 base, there was a span of 12 bases. The CDR3 is 15 residues long. CDR1 and CDR2 from the germline V gene are SEHNR and FQNEAQ (reference sequence). This CDR3 is CASSLGGKTQETQYF. The CDR3 DNA reads as TGTGCCAGCAGCTTGGGCGGAAAAACCCAAGAGACCCAGTACTTC.

The chain links TRBV10-2 to TRBJ2-5; TRBD1 matches 7 bases. Germline CDR1 and CDR2: WSHSY and SAAADI. The V and J ends lost 3 bases and 4 bases, in that order; junction bases with no gene match: 5. The CDR3 sequence is 14 residues long. The CDR3 here is CASSDPGQLETQYF. In nucleotides, the CDR3 is TGCGCCAGCAGTGACCCGGGACAGCTAGAGACCCAGTACTTC.

The V gene is TRBV29-1, the J gene TRBJ1-2; 10 bases agree with TRBD1. The CDR3 has 12 amino acids. Losses at the gene ends were 7 bases for V and 9 bases for J; bases not matched to a gene: 8. Germline CDR1 SQVTM, CDR2 ANQGSEA. For the CDR3, the DNA is TGCAGCGCCTATCGACAGGGGGCTAGCTACACCTTC. Translating gives CSAYRQGASYTF. Together with reference TRBV29-1 and TRBJ1-2, the CDR3 gives the full variable domain: SAVISQKPSRDICQRGTSLTIQCQVDSQVTMMFWYRQQPGQSLTLIATANQGSEATYESGFVIDKFPISRPNLTFSTLTVSNMSPEDSSIYLCSAYRQGASYTFGSGTRLTVV.

The chain combines TRBV4-2 with TRBJ2-7; the D is unclear. Germline lookup yields CDR1 LGHNA and CDR2 YNFKEQ. The CDR3 consists of 14 residues. Trimming removed 4 bases from V and 0 bases from J, with 10 bases in between. DNA of the CDR3: TGTGCCAGCAGCCGAGTAGGTAACTCCTACGAGCAGTACTTC. The encoded protein is CASSRVGNSYEQYF.

V gene TRBV5-1 combines with J gene TRBJ2-2; D is unclear. CDR3 length: 13 amino acids. Germline CDR1 and CDR2: SGHRS and YFSETQ. V was clipped by 1 base and J by 8 bases, with 9 bases between them. The CDR3 protein is CASSLYGEGELFF. CDR3 nucleotide sequence: TGCGCCAGCAGCTTGTATGGAGAAGGGGAGCTGTTTTTT.

This clone was seen once. The rearrangement links TRBV29-1 to TRBJ2-7; possibly TRBD2 for D (6 bases). Trimming took 3 bases from V and 7 from J, leaving 16 bases between them. CDR1 and CDR2 (germline): SQVTM, ANQGSEA. CDR3 length: 13 residues. The CDR3 DNA follows: TGCAGCGTTGACCGCCCAGGGAGGATAGAGCAGTACTTC. It is translated as CSVDRPGRIEQYF.

The chain recombines TRBV11-3 with TRBJ2-5; D remains unclear. The CDR3 extends over 13 amino acids. Germline CDR1 reads SGHNT; CDR2 reads YENEEA. V shed 1 base and J shed 3 bases, with 6 bases lying between them. CDR3 sequence (DNA): TGTGCCAGCAGCTTAGGGCAGAAAGAGACCCAGTACTTC. Its translation is CASSLGQKETQYF.

The genes are TRBV11-2 and TRBJ2-5, with 8 nucleotides matching TRBD1. Germline V gene sequence: CDR1 SGHAT, CDR2 FQNNGV. The CDR3 totals 15 residues. The J segment lost 5 bases and the V segment lost 1 base, leaving 6 bases of the junction unmatched. For the CDR3, the DNA is TGTGCCAGCAGCTTAGCAGGGGGCAACGGGGAGACCCAGTACTTC. Translating gives CASSLAGGNGETQYF.

This clone was picked up a small number of times. The V call is TRBV30, the J call TRBJ1-2; the D is unclear. The germline V gene encodes CDR1 GTSNPN and CDR2 SVGIG (reference sequence). This CDR3 comprises 12 residues. The V end lost 3 bases, the J end lost 3 bases, and 8 bases lay between the germline ends. The CDR3: CAWRQSDYGYTF. DNA for the CDR3: TGTGCCTGGAGGCAGTCTGACTATGGCTACACCTTC.

The genes are TRBV27 and TRBJ2-7; the match to TRBD2 covers 13 bases. Germline V gives CDR1 MNHEY, CDR2 SMNVEV (reference sequence). The trim removed 4 bases at V and 3 bases at J, leaving 6 bases unmatched. This CDR3 is 16 amino acids long. The CDR3 region is CASSSLRTSGSYEQYF. The CDR3 region has the DNA TGTGCCAGCAGTTCGCTAAGGACTAGCGGGAGCTACGAGCAGTACTTC.

This clone came up a few times. The chain carries TRBV9 and TRBJ2-7; maybe TRBD1 (6 bases). The CDR3 is 12 residues long. Germline loops: CDR1 SGDLS, CDR2 YYNGEE. The V end was cut by 7 bases, the J end by 3 bases, with 11 bases between. DNA for the CDR3: TGTGCCAGCTCAGGGGCCCACTACGAGCAGTACTTC. It yields the protein CASSGAHYEQYF.

This clone was observed a single time. The V call is TRBV5-1, the J call TRBJ2-7, with 9 bases matching TRBD1. The J segment lost 0 bases and the V segment lost 4 bases, leaving 8 bases of the junction unmatched. From germline, CDR1 is SGHRS and CDR2 YFSETQ. The CDR3 consists of 16 residues. The CDR3 DNA follows: TGCGCCAGCAGCCCGGGACAGGGATGGGGCTCCTACGAGCAGTACTTC. Residues: CASSPGQGWGSYEQYF. Filled out from reference TRBV5-1 and TRBJ2-7, the complete variable domain reads KAGVTQTPRYLIKTRGQQVTLSCSPISGHRSVSWYQQTPGQGLQFLFEYFSETQRNKGNFPGRFSGRQFSNSRSEMNVSTLELGDSALYLCASSPGQGWGSYEQYFGPGTRLTVT.